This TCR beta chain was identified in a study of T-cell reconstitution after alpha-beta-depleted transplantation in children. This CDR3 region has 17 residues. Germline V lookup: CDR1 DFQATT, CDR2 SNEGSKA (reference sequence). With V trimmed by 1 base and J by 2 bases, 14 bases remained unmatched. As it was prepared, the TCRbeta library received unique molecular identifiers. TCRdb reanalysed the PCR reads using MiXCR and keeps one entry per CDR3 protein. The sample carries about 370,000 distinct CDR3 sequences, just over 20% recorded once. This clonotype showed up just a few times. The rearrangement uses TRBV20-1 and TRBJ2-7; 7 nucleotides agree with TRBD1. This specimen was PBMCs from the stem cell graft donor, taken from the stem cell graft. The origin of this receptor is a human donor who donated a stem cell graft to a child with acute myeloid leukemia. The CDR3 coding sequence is TGCAGTGCTAGAGTGATGCGCCCGGGACAGATAACCTACGAGCAGTACTTC. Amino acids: CSARVMRPGQITYEQYF.